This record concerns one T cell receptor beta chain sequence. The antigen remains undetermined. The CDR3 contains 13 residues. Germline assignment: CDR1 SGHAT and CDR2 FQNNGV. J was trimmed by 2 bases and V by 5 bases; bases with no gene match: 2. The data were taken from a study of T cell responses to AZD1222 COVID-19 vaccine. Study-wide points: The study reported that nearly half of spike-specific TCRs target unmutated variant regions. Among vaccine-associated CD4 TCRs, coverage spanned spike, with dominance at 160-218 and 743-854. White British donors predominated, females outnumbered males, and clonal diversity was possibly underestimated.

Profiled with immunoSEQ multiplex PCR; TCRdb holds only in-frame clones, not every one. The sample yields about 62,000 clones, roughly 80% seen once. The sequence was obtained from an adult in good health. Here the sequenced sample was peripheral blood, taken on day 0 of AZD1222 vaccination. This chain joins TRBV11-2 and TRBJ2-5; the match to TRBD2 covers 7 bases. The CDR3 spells CASSRDYQETQYF. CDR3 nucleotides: TGTGCCAGCAGCCGGGACTATCAAGAGACCCAGTACTTC.